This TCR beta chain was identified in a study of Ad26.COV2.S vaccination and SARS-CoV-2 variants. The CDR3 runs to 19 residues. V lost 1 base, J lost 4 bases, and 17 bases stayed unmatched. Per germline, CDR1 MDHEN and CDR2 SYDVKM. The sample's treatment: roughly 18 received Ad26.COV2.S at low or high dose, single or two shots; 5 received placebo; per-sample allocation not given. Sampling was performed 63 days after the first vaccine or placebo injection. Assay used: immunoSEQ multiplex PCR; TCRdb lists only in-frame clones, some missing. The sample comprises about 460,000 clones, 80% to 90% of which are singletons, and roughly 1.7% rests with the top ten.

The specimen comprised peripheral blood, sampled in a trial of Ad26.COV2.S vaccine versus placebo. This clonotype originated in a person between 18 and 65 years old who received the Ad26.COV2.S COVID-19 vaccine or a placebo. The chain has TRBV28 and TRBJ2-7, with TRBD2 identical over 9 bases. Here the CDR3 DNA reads TGTGCCAGCAGTTTATCGGGCACGCAGACTAGCGGATGGGTTTACGAGCAGTACTTC. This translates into CASSLSGTQTSGWVYEQYF.